This T cell receptor beta chain was captured in a study of blood T cell repertoires in COVID-19. Overall study: The samples span acute and convalescent COVID-19 from the United States, Italy and Spain. From T cells, B-cell-depleted T cells, or PBMCs came the material, which was cDNA or gDNA.

In the authors' methods: Reference gene primer amplification in the assay estimated nucleated cell counts. Profiled with immunoSEQ multiplex PCR; TCRdb holds only in-frame clones, not every one. That table gives V, J and clone size, and the DNA gave D and trimming. The sample comprises 110,000 or so clones, 70% to 90% of which are singletons, and 8% to 9.5% rests with the top ten. This clone came up once. Germline V gene data show CDR1 as MDHEN and CDR2 as SYDVKM. The CDR3 runs 12 residues. Trimming removed 3 bases from V and 7 bases from J, with 7 bases in between. The sample comprised peripheral blood. The sequence was collected from a woman in her seventies who had recovered from COVID-19. The rearrangement links TRBV28 to TRBJ1-5; no firm D call. CDR3 coding DNA: TGTGCCAGCAGTTTTGGAGGGCAGCCCCAGCATTTT. Its protein is CASSFGGQPQHF.